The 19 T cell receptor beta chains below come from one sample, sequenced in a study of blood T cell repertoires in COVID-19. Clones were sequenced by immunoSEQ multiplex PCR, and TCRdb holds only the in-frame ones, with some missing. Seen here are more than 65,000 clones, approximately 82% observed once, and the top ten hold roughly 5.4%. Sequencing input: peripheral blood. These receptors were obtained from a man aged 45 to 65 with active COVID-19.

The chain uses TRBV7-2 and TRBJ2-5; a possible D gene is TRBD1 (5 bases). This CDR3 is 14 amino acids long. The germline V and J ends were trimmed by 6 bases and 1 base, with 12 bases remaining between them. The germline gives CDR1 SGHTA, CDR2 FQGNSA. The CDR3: CASRSRAAQETQYF. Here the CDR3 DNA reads TGTGCCAGCAGATCCAGGGCCGCCCAAGAGACCCAGTACTTC. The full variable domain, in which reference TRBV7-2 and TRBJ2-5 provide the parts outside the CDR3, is GAGVSQSPSNKVTEKGKDVELRCDPISGHTALYWYRQSLGQGLEFLIYFQGNSAPDKSGLPSDRFSAERTGGSVSTLTIQRTQQEDSAVYLCASRSRAAQETQYFGPGTRLLVL.

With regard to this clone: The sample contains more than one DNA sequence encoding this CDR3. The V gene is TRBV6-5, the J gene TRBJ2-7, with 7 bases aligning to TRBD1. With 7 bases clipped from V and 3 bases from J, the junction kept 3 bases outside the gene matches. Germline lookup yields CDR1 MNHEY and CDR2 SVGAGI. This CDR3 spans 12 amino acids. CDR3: CASTDRVYEQYF. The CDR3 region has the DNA TGTGCCAGCACCGACAGGGTCTACGAGCAGTACTTC.

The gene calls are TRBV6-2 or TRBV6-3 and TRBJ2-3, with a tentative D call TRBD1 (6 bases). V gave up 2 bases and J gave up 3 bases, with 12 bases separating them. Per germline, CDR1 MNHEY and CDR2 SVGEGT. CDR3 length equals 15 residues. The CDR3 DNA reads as TGTGCCAGCAGTTACGGACAGTGGGGAACAGATACGCAGTATTTT. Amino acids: CASSYGQWGTDTQYF.

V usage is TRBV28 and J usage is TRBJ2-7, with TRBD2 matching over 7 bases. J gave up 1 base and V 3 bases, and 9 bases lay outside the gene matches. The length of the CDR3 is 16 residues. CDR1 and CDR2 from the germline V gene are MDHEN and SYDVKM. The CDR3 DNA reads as TGTGCCAGCAGTTTTTCCCTAGCGGCCCTTTCCTACGAGCAGTACTTC. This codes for CASSFSLAALSYEQYF.

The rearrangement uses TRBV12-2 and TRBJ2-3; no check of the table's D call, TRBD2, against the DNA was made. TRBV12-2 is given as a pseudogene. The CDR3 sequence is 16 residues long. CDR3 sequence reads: CASRVGMGRDTDTQYF. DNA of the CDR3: TGTGCAAGTCGCGTAGGAATGGGGCGGGACACAGATACGCAGTATTTT.

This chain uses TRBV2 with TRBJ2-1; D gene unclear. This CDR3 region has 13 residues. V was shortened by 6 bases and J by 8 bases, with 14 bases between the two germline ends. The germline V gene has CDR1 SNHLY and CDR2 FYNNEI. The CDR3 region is CASSTDNEHEQFF. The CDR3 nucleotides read TGTGCCAGCAGCACCGACAACGAGCATGAGCAGTTCTTC.

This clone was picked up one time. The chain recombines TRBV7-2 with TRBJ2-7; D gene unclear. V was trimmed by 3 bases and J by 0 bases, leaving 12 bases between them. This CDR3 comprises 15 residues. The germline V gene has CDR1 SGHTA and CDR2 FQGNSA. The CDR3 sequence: CASSFRRRSSYEQYF. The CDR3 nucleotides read TGTGCCAGCAGCTTCCGACGGAGAAGCTCCTACGAGCAGTACTTC. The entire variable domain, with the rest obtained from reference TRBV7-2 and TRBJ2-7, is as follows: GAGVSQSPSNKVTEKGKDVELRCDPISGHTALYWYRQSLGQGLEFLIYFQGNSAPDKSGLPSDRFSAERTGGSVSTLTIQRTQQEDSAVYLCASSFRRRSSYEQYFGPGTRLTVT.

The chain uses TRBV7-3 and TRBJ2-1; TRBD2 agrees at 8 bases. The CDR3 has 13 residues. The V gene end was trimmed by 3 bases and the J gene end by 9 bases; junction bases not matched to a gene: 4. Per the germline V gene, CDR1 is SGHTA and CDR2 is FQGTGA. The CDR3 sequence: CASSFGGAGEQFF. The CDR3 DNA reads TGTGCCAGCAGCTTCGGGGGGGCCGGTGAGCAGTTCTTC.

This CDR3 reads CASSLGTGKYEQYF. CDR3 DNA sequence: TGCGCCAGCAGCCTCGGGACAGGGAAATACGAGCAGTACTTC. The chain uses TRBV5-1 and TRBJ2-7; 9 nucleotides align to TRBD1. J gave up 4 bases and V 4 bases, and 6 bases lay outside the gene matches. CDR1 and CDR2 (germline): SGHRS, YFSETQ. The CDR3 loop spans 14 amino acids.

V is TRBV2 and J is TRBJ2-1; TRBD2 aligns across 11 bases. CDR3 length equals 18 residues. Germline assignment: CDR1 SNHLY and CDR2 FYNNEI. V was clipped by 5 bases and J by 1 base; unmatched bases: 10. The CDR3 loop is CASSPPRSSGRSYNEQFF. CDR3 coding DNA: TGTGCCAGCAGTCCCCCGAGGTCTAGCGGGAGGTCCTACAATGAGCAGTTCTTC.

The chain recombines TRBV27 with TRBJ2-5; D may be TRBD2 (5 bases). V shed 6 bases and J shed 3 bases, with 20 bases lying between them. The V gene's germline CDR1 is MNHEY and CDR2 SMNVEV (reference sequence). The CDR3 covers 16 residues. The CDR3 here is CASSFVVGVGKETQYF. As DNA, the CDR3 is TGTGCCAGCAGCTTCGTGGTTGGGGTCGGGAAAGAGACCCAGTACTTC.

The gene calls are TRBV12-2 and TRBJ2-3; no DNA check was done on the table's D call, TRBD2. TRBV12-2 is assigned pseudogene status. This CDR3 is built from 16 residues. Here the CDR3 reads CASRPPGDRRPDTQYF. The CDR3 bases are TGTGCAAGTCGCCCCCCCGGGGATAGACGCCCAGATACGCAGTATTTT.

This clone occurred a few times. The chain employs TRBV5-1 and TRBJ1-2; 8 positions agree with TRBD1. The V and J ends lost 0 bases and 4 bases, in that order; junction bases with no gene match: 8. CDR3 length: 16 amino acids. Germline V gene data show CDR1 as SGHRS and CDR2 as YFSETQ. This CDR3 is CASSLGGGQDPYGYTF. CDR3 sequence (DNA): TGCGCCAGCAGCTTGGGGGGGGGACAGGACCCCTATGGCTACACCTTC.

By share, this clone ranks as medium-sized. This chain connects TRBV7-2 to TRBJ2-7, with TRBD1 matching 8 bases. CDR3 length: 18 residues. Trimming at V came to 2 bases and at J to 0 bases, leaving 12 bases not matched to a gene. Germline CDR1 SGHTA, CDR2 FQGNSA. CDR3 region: CASSLRPGGPVTSYEQYF. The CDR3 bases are TGTGCCAGCAGCTTAAGACCAGGGGGCCCCGTCACCTCCTACGAGCAGTACTTC.

CDR3 sequence: CASSGGRGSTDTQYF. CDR3 sequence (DNA): TGTGCCAGCAGTGGCGGGAGAGGGAGCACAGATACGCAGTATTTT. This chain links TRBV27 with TRBJ2-3; 7 bases line up with TRBD2. The CDR3 is 15 amino acids. Germline CDR1 is MNHEY and CDR2 is SMNVEV (reference sequence). V gave up 5 bases and J gave up 0 bases; unmatched junction bases: 5.

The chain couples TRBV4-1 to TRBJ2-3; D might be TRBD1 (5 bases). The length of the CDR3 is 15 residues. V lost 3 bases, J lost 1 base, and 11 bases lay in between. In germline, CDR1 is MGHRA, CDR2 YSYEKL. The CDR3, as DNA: TGCGCCAGCAGCCATGTACAGGCCCGCACAGATACGCAGTATTTT. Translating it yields CASSHVQARTDTQYF.

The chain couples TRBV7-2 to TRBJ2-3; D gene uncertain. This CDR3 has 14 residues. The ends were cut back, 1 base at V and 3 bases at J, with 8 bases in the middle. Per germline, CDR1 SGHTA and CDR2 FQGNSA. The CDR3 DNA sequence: TGTGCCAGCAGCTTAGGGCCGAAGACAGATACGCAGTATTTT. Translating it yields CASSLGPKTDTQYF.

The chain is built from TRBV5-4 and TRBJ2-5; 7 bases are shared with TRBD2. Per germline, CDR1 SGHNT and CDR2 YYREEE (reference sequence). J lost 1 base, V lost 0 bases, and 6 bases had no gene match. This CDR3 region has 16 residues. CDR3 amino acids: CASSLGAGPLQETQYF. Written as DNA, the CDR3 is TGTGCCAGCAGCTTGGGAGCGGGGCCACTCCAAGAGACCCAGTACTTC.

The CDR3 spells CASSPDTSQETQYF. CDR3 nucleotide sequence: TGTGCCAGCAGCCCAGACACCTCACAAGAGACCCAGTACTTC. V and J are TRBV6-2 or TRBV6-3 and TRBJ2-5; D is ambiguous. The CDR3 spans 14 residues. Trimming shortened V by 6 bases and J by 2 bases, and 13 bases separated the two germline ends. Germline V CDR1 and CDR2: MNHEY, SVGEGT.